A selection of T cell receptor beta chains follows, all from one sample in a study of graft-versus-host responses after intestinal transplantation. The antigens of these receptors remain unknown. TCRdb's table, derived via immunoSEQ multiplex PCR, lists solely in-frame clones and lacks some. The sample has some 97,000 clones; roughly 84% are singletons. Material: unstimulated CD4+ T cells sorted from spleen or lymph node cells, obtained before transplant. These receptors originate from a human donor who was the organ donor for an intestinal transplant. CDR3s leave out the opening cysteine and the closing phenylalanine or tryptophan. Fields, in order: D gene, V gene, J gene, CDR3 protein. The D gene is left open where the match is weak.

TRBD1,TRBV2,TRBJ2-7,ASSVGTGRRDEQY
NA,TRBV15,TRBJ1-5,ATSREERWYSNQPQH
NA,TRBV19,TRBJ1-5,ASSIGTLRSQH
TRBD2,TRBV10-3,TRBJ2-3,AIRGTSGGSTDTQY
NA,TRBV29-1,TRBJ1-2,SVESRAASYGYT
NA,TRBV30,TRBJ2-7,AWSFTGSYEQY
NA,TRBV18,TRBJ1-2,ASSPVGDYGYT
NA,TRBV5-1,TRBJ1-2,ASSLDRPNYGYT
NA,TRBV23-1,TRBJ1-5,ASSQSPGCRLRNQPQH
TRBD1,TRBV7-3,TRBJ2-7,ASSPTSDRGHEQY
NA,TRBV30,TRBJ1-3,AWRAEGWNTIY
TRBD1,TRBV5-4,TRBJ1-2,ASSLGDRANGYT
NA,TRBV6-6,TRBJ1-6,ASSSTGQRNSPLH
NA,TRBV5-1,TRBJ1-4,ASSLSAVGVGEKLF
TRBD2,TRBV9,TRBJ2-2,ASSTGLAGYRGGELF
TRBD2,TRBV5-1,TRBJ2-1,ASSSFGGITYNEQF
TRBD1,TRBV5-1,TRBJ1-5,ASSQTTGAGQPQH
NA,TRBV7-2,TRBJ2-2,ASSLAYPISTGELF
NA,TRBV10-3,TRBJ1-1,AISPLQGGDGGNTEAF
NA,TRBV2,TRBJ1-1,ASKKTGMNTEAF
NA,TRBV4-1,TRBJ1-2,ASGQDIKANYGYT
NA,TRBV15,TRBJ2-1,ATSRDPNTNNEQF
TRBD1,TRBV25-1,TRBJ1-6,ASSPFETGFSPLH
NA,TRBV6-5,TRBJ1-2,ASKGGAQGYT
NA,TRBV19,TRBJ2-1,ASSIELFAINEQF
NA,TRBV19,TRBJ1-5,ASSRESYSNQPQH
NA,TRBV5-1,TRBJ2-3,ASSFRGGGTDTQY
NA,TRBV5-1,TRBJ2-3,ASSLKVRASTDTQY
NA,TRBV15,TRBJ1-4,ATSRARIGINEKLF
NA,TRBV27,TRBJ1-1,AIMGPTEAF
TRBD1,TRBV4-1,TRBJ1-5,ASSQVTGGAGNQPQH
NA,TRBV25-1,TRBJ2-2,ASSEYRRGGELF
NA,TRBV2,TRBJ1-4,ASRNDGGTEKLF
TRBD1,TRBV6-5,TRBJ2-7,ASSSPGQASYEQY
NA,TRBV19,TRBJ2-7,ASSIAVPFYEQY
NA,TRBV5-4,TRBJ1-2,ASSRDGNYGYT
NA,TRBV21-1,TRBJ2-2,ASSKDRTGVTGELF
TRBD1,TRBV19,TRBJ1-5,ASATLWTGLNQPQH
TRBD2,TRBV2,TRBJ2-1,ASSVLAEYNEQF
NA,TRBV5-6,TRBJ2-3,ASSWEGETDTQY
NA,TRBV9,TRBJ1-2,ASSVNRVNYGYT
TRBD2,TRBV6-5,NA,ASSAPGLNYEQY
TRBD2,TRBV5-6,TRBJ2-5,ASSPSPTSAEETQY
NA,TRBV7-2,TRBJ1-1,ASSLFRTNTEAF
NA,TRBV30,TRBJ2-3,AWRINGNTQY
TRBD1,TRBV5-1,TRBJ1-1,ASSFNRGDTEAF